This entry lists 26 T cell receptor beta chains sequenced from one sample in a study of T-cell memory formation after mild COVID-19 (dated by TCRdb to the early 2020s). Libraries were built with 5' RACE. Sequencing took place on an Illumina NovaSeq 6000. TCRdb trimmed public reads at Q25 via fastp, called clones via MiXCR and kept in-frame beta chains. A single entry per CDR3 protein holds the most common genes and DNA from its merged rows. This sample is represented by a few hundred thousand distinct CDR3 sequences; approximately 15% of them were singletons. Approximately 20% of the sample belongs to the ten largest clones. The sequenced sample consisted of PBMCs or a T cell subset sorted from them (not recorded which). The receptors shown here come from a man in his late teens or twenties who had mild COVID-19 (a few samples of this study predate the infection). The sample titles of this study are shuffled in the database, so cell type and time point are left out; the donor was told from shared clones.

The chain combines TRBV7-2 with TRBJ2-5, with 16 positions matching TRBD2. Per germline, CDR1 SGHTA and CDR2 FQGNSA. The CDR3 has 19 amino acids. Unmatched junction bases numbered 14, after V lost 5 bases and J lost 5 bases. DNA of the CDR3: TGTGCCAGCAGCCATCCACCTGGGACTAGCGGGGGGGCCGAGGAGACCCAGTACTTC. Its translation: CASSHPPGTSGGAEETQYF.

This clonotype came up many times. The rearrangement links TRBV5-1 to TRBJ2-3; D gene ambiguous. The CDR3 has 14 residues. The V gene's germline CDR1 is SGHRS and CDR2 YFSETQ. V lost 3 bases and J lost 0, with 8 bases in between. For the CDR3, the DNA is TGCGCCAGCAGCTACGACGGTAGCACAGATACGCAGTATTTT. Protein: CASSYDGSTDTQYF.

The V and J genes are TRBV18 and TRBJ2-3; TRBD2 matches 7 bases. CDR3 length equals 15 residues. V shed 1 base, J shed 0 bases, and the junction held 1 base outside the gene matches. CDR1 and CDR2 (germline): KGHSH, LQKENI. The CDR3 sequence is CASSPLGGSTDTQYF. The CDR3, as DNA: TGTGCCAGCTCACCACTGGGGGGGAGCACAGATACGCAGTATTTT.

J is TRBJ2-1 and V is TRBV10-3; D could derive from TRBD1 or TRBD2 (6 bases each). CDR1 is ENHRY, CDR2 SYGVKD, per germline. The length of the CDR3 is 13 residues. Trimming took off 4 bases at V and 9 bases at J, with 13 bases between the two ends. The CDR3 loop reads CAISASGAGEQFF. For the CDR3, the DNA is TGTGCCATCAGTGCCTCGGGGGCCGGTGAGCAGTTCTTC.

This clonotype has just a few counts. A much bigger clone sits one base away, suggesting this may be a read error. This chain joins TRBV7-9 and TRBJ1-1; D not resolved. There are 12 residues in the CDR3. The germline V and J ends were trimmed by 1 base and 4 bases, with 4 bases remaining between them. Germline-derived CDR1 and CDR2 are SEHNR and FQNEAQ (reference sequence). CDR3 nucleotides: TGTGCCAGCAGCTTAGGGATCACTGAAGCTTTCTTT. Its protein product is CASSLGITEAFF.

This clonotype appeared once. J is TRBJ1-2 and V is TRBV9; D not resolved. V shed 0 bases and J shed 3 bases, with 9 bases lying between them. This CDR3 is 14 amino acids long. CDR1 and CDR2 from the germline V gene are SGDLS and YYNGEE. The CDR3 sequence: CASSVDRVDYGYTF. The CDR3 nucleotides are TGTGCCAGCAGCGTAGATCGGGTAGACTATGGCTACACCTTC.

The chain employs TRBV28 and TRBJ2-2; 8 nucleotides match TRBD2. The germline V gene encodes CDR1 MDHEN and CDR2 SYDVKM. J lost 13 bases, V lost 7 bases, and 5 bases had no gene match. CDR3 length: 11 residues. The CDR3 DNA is TGTGCCAGCACCCGGGGGGGCCGGCTGTTTTTT. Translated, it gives CASTRGGRLFF. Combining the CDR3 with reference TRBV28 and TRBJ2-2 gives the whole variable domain DVKVTQSSRYLVKRTGEKVFLECVQDMDHENMFWYRQDPGLGLRLIYFSYDVKMKEKGDIPEGYSVSREKKERFSLILESASTNQTSMYLCASTRGGRLFFGEGSRLTVL.

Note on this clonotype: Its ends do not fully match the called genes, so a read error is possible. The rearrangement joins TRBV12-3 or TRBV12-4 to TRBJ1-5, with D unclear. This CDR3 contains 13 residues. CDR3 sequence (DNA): TGTGCCAGCAGGGTCCGGTGCAACCAGCCCCAGCATTTT. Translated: CASRVRCNQPQHF.

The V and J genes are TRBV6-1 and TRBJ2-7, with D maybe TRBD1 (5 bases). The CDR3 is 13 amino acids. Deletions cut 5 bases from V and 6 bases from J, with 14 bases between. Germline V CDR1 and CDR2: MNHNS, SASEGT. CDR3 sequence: CASSPPGPFEQYF. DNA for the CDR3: TGTGCCAGCAGTCCGCCAGGGCCCTTCGAGCAGTACTTC.

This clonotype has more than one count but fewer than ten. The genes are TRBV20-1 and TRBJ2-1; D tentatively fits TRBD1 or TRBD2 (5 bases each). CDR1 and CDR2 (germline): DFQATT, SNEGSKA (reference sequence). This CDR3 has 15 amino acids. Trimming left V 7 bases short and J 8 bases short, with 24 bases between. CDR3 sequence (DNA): TGCAGTGTTCATCTGACCGGGACCCTAGGCGATGAGCAGTTCTTC. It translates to CSVHLTGTLGDEQFF.

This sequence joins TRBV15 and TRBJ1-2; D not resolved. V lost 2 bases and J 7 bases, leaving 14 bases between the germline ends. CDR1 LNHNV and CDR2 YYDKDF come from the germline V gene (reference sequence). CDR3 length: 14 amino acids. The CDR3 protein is CATSRPYSRSGYTF. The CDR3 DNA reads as TGTGCCACCAGCAGACCCTATAGCCGGAGTGGCTACACCTTC.

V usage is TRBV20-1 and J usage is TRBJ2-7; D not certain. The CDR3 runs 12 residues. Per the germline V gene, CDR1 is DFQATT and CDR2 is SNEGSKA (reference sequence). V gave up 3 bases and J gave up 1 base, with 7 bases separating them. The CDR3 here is CSARGLSYEQYF. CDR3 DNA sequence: TGCAGTGCTAGGGGTCTGTCCTACGAGCAGTACTTC.

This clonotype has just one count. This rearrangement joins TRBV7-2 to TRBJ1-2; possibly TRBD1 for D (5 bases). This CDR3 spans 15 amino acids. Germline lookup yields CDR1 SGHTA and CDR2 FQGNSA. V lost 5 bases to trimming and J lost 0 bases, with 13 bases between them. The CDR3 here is CASSLRDGANYGYTF. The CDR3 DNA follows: TGTGCCAGCAGCCTGCGGGACGGAGCTAACTATGGCTACACCTTC. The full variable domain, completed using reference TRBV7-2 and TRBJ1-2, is GAGVSQSPSNKVTEKGKDVELRCDPISGHTALYWYRQSLGQGLEFLIYFQGNSAPDKSGLPSDRFSAERTGGSVSTLTIQRTQQEDSAVYLCASSLRDGANYGYTFGSGTRLTVV.

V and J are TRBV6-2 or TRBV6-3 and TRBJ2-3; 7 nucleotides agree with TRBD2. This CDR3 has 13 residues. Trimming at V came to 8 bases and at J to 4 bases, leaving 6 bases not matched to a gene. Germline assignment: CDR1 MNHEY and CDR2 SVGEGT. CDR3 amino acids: CASHRGVPDTQYF. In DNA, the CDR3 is TGTGCCAGCCATCGGGGGGTCCCAGATACGCAGTATTTT.

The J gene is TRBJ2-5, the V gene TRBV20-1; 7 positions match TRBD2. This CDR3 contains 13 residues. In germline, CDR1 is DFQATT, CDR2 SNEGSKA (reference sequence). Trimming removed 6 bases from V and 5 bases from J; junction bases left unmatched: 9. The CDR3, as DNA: TGCAGTGCAAATTACCAGGGAGGGGAGACCCAGTACTTC. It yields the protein CSANYQGGETQYF.

The CDR3, as DNA: TGTGCCAGCAGTTACCAGGGACAGGCGCTCTATGGCTACACCTTC. It codes for CASSYQGQALYGYTF. J is TRBJ1-2 and V is TRBV6-2 or TRBV6-3, with TRBD1 identical over 8 bases. The trim removed 2 bases at V and 4 bases at J, leaving 6 bases unmatched. Germline V CDR1 and CDR2: MNHEY, SVGEGT. The CDR3 sequence is 15 residues long.

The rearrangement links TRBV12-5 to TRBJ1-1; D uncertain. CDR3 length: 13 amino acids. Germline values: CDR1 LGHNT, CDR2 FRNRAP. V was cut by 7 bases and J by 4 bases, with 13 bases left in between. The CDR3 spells CASAHPPFTEAFF. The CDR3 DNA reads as TGTGCTAGTGCCCACCCGCCGTTCACTGAAGCTTTCTTT.

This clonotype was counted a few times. CDR3: CASSYGVNTQYF. For the CDR3, the DNA is TGTGCCAGCAGTTACGGGGTGAATACGCAGTATTTT. The gene calls are TRBV6-2 or TRBV6-3 and TRBJ2-3; D unclear. CDR3 size: 12 residues. The V end was cut by 2 bases, the J end by 7 bases, with 7 bases between. Germline lookup yields CDR1 MNHEY and CDR2 SVGEGT.

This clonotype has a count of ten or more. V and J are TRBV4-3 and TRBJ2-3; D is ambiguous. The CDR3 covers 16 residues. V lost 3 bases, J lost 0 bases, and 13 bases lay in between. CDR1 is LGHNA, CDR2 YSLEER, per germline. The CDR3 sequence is CASSHWIASSTDTQYF. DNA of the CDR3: TGCGCCAGCAGCCATTGGATAGCCTCTAGCACAGATACGCAGTATTTT.

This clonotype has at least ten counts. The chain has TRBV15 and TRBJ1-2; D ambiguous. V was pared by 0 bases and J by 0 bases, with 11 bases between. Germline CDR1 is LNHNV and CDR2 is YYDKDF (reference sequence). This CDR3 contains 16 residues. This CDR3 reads CATSRDVAAANYGYTF. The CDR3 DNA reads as TGTGCCACCAGCAGAGATGTAGCCGCTGCTAACTATGGCTACACCTTC.

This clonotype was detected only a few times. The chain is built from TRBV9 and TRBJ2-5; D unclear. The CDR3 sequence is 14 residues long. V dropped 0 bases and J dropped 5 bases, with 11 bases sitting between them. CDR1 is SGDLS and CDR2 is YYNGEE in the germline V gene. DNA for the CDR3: TGTGCCAGCAGCGTAGGACCGCTTGGGGAGACCCAGTACTTC. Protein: CASSVGPLGETQYF. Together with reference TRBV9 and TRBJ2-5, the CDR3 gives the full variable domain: DSGVTQTPKHLITATGQRVTLRCSPRSGDLSVYWYQQSLDQGLQFLIQYYNGEERAKGNILERFSAQQFPDLHSELNLSSLELGDSALYFCASSVGPLGETQYFGPGTRLLVL.

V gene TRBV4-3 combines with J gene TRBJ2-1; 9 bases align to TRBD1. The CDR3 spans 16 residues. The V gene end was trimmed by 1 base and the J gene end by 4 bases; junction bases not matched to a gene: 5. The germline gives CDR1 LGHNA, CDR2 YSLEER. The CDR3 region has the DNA TGCGCCAGCAGCCAAGTCGGGACAGGGATTTACAATGAGCAGTTCTTC. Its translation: CASSQVGTGIYNEQFF.

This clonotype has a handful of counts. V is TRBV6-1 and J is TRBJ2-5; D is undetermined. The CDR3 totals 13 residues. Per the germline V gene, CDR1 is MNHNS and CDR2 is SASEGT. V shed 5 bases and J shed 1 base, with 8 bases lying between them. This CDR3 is CASSQQTQETQYF. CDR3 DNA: TGTGCCAGCAGTCAGCAAACCCAAGAGACCCAGTACTTC.

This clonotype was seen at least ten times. CDR3 DNA: TGTGCCAGCAGGACCGGGGGGTTCTACAATGAGCAGTTCTTC. Its translation is CASRTGGFYNEQFF. The rearrangement uses TRBV2 and TRBJ2-1; TRBD2 aligns across 7 bases. Germline-derived CDR1 and CDR2 are SNHLY and FYNNEI. This CDR3 region has 14 residues. Trimming removed 6 bases from V and 3 bases from J; junction bases left unmatched: 5.

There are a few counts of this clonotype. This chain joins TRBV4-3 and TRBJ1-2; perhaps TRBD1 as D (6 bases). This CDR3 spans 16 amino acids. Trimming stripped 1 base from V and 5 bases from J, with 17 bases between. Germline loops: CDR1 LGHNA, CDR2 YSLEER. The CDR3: CASSQGTASEVYGYTF. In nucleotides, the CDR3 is TGCGCCAGCAGCCAAGGGACAGCCTCTGAGGTTTATGGCTACACCTTC.

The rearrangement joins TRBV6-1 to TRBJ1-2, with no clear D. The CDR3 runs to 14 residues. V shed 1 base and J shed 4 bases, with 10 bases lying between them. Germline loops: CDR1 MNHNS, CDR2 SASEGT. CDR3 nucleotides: TGTGCCAGCAGTGAAGGAGGGTCCTTCTATGGCTACACCTTC. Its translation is CASSEGGSFYGYTF.